Presented here are 14 T cell receptor beta chains from one specimen sequenced in a study of blood T cells in healthy people across ages. Alongside a J-beta primer mix, a sample-barcoded 5' primer served in a second PCR lasting about 7 to 11 cycles. TCRdb ran MiXCR on the 5' RACE reads and lists one entry per CDR3 protein. The sample has about 640,000 distinct CDR3 sequences, under 65% seen once. The sample consisted of blood. The receptors derive from a man aged 55-75 years in good health.

This clonotype was counted only a few times. The chain uses TRBV4-2 and TRBJ1-2; D uncertain. The CDR3 has 14 residues. V gave up 0 bases and J gave up 2 bases, with 7 bases separating them. CDR1 and CDR2 (germline): LGHNA, YNFKEQ. The CDR3 spells CASSQDLQNYGYTF. Written as DNA, the CDR3 is TGTGCCAGCAGCCAAGATTTACAGAACTATGGCTACACCTTC.

The chain joins TRBV7-9 to TRBJ2-7; D may be TRBD1 or TRBD2 (5 bases each). The better agreement between TRBJ2-4 and the DNA end casts doubt on the J call. The V gene's germline CDR1 is SEHNR and CDR2 FQNEAQ (reference sequence). This CDR3 has 13 residues. CDR3 bases: TGTGCCAGCACCCACGGGACCAGGAACATTCAGTACTTC. Translation: CASTHGTRNIQYF.

This rearrangement joins TRBV6-4 to TRBJ2-4; no firm D call. The CDR3 spans 15 residues. V gave up 7 bases and J gave up 0 bases, with 13 bases separating them. CDR1 is MRHNA, CDR2 SNTAGT, per germline. In DNA, the CDR3 is TGTGCCAGCATTGGTGAGGCACTAGCCAAAAACATTCAGTACTTC. Protein sequence: CASIGEALAKNIQYF.

This clonotype is a singleton in its sample. The gene calls are TRBV20-1 and TRBJ2-5, with TRBD1 as a possible D gene (7 bases). This CDR3 contains 13 residues. Germline lookup yields CDR1 DFQATT and CDR2 SNEGSKA (reference sequence). Trimming stripped 6 bases from V and 5 bases from J, with 16 bases between. Written as DNA, the CDR3 is TGCAGTGCACCGGACAGGCGGGGCGAGACCCAGTACTTC. Translation: CSAPDRRGETQYF.

The chain is built from TRBV9 and TRBJ2-5; tentatively, D is TRBD1 (6 bases). Germline V gene data show CDR1 as SGDLS and CDR2 as YYNGEE. The CDR3 extends over 15 amino acids. Between the trimmed V and J ends, which lost 4 bases and 4 bases, there was a span of 17 bases. In DNA form, the CDR3 reads TGTGCCAGCAGCCCCACCGGGACAAAGGGAGAGACCCAGTACTTC. It is translated as CASSPTGTKGETQYF.

This clonotype was detected only a few times. The V and J genes are TRBV19 and TRBJ1-2; 8 positions match TRBD1. CDR3 length: 12 amino acids. V trimming: 8 bases; J trimming: 2 bases; junction bases outside the gene matches: 1. From germline, CDR1 is LNHDA and CDR2 SQIVND (reference sequence). CDR3 bases: TGTGCCAGTCGGACAGGGAACTATGGCTACACCTTC. It is translated as CASRTGNYGYTF.

This rearrangement joins TRBV6-2 or TRBV6-3 to TRBJ1-2, with D perhaps TRBD1 (5 bases). V shed 7 bases and J shed 3 bases, with 21 bases lying between them. Per germline, CDR1 MNHEY and CDR2 SVGEGT. This CDR3 comprises 16 residues. As DNA, the CDR3 is TGTGCCAGCACCTTAGGGAGGGGTGTCGGGGACTATGGCTACACCTTC. Translated: CASTLGRGVGDYGYTF.

This clonotype was recorded only once. This chain connects TRBV20-1 to TRBJ2-5; TRBD2 agrees at 10 bases. After removal of 0 bases from V and 2 bases from J, the junction contained 3 bases not matched to a gene. CDR1 and CDR2 (germline): DFQATT, SNEGSKA (reference sequence). CDR3 size: 15 residues. Here the CDR3 reads CSAREPAGGQETQYF. The CDR3 DNA reads as TGCAGTGCTAGAGAGCCAGCGGGGGGGCAAGAGACCCAGTACTTC.

The chain links TRBV5-1 to TRBJ2-6; either TRBD1 or TRBD2 may supply D (6 bases each). This CDR3 has 16 amino acids. The V end was cut by 5 bases, the J end by 0 bases, with 12 bases between. Per the germline V gene, CDR1 is SGHRS and CDR2 is YFSETQ. The CDR3 bases are TGCGCCAGCAGTCCCGGGGGCAGCTCTGGGGCCAACGTCCTGACTTTC. Translated: CASSPGGSSGANVLTF.

V and J are TRBV9 and TRBJ2-1, with D possibly called TRBD1 or TRBD2 (5 bases each). V was trimmed by 3 bases and J by 1 base, leaving 29 bases between them. The CDR3 covers 21 residues. Germline V CDR1 and CDR2: SGDLS, YYNGEE. The CDR3 spells CASSAVFMGRGAVRSYNEQFF. CDR3 in DNA: TGTGCCAGCAGCGCAGTATTTATGGGGCGCGGAGCGGTCAGGTCCTACAATGAGCAGTTCTTC. Looking up the rest from reference TRBV9 and TRBJ2-1 gives the full variable domain: DSGVTQTPKHLITATGQRVTLRCSPRSGDLSVYWYQQSLDQGLQFLIQYYNGEERAKGNILERFSAQQFPDLHSELNLSSLELGDSALYFCASSAVFMGRGAVRSYNEQFFGPGTRLTVL.

The chain couples TRBV20-1 to TRBJ2-5; no definite D call. This CDR3 region has 14 residues. Germline loops: CDR1 DFQATT, CDR2 SNEGSKA (reference sequence). V was cut by 0 bases and J by 1 base, with 9 bases left in between. The CDR3, as DNA: TGCAGTGCTAGAGATGAAGGGTCCCAAGAGACCCAGTACTTC. It codes for CSARDEGSQETQYF.

The J gene is TRBJ1-5, the V gene TRBV18; 9 nucleotides line up with TRBD1. The CDR3 extends over 15 amino acids. Germline CDR1 is KGHSH and CDR2 is LQKENI. V trimming: 5 bases; J trimming: 4 bases; junction bases outside the gene matches: 6. The CDR3 here is CASSLRTGENQPQHF. In DNA, the CDR3 is TGTGCCAGCTCATTACGGACAGGGGAGAATCAGCCCCAGCATTTT.

CDR3 coding DNA: TGTGCCAGCAGCCGACTAGCGCATACGCAGTATTTT. Translation: CASSRLAHTQYF. This chain connects TRBV7-9 to TRBJ2-3, with TRBD2 identical over 8 bases. The J segment lost 7 bases and the V segment lost 5 bases, leaving 2 bases of the junction unmatched. The CDR3 has 12 amino acids. The germline V gene has CDR1 SEHNR and CDR2 FQNEAQ (reference sequence).

The chain links TRBV18 to TRBJ2-4; perhaps TRBD1 as D (5 bases). V lost 2 bases, J lost 0 bases, and 11 bases lay in between. Germline-derived CDR1 and CDR2 are KGHSH and LQKENI. This CDR3 has 16 residues. The CDR3 loop reads CASSPGWGEAKNIQYF. The CDR3 DNA reads TGTGCCAGCTCACCAGGCTGGGGCGAAGCCAAAAACATTCAGTACTTC.